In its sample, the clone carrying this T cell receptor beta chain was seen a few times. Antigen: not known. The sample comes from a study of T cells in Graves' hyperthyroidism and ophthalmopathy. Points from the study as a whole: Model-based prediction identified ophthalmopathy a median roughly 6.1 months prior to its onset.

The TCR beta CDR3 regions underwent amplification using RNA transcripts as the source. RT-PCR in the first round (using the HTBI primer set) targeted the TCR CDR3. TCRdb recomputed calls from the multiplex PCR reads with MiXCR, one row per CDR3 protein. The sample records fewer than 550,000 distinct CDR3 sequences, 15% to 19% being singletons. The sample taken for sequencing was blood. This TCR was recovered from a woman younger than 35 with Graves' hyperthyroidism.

DNA of the CDR3: TGCGCCAGCAGCTTGGGCAGGGACATTGCCCGTGAAAAACTGTTTTTT. It specifies CASSLGRDIAREKLFF. The gene calls are TRBV5-1 and TRBJ1-4, with a tentative D call TRBD1 (6 bases). The germline V gene encodes CDR1 SGHRS and CDR2 YFSETQ. This CDR3 is 16 amino acids long. V lost 0 bases and J 7 bases, leaving 16 bases between the germline ends. Variable domain in full (rest from reference TRBV5-1 and TRBJ1-4): KAGVTQTPRYLIKTRGQQVTLSCSPISGHRSVSWYQQTPGQGLQFLFEYFSETQRNKGNFPGRFSGRQFSNSRSEMNVSTLELGDSALYLCASSLGRDIAREKLFFGSGTQLSVL.